The 11 T cell receptor beta chains given below trace back to one sample, sequenced in a study of shared clonotypes between healthy human individuals. Sequenced by immunoSEQ multiplex PCR; TCRdb stores in-frame clones only, minus some. The repertoire holds 2,500,000 or so clones, with roughly nine tenths as singletons. The sample was naive CD4+ T cells sorted from blood. Subset meaning: CD45RA+ positively selected. The receptor set was obtained from a man aged 18 to 35 in good health.

This chain connects TRBV19 to TRBJ1-5, with 11 nucleotides matching TRBD1. Germline loops: CDR1 LNHDA, CDR2 SQIVND (reference sequence). J lost 4 bases, V lost 5 bases, and 10 bases had no gene match. This CDR3 has 17 amino acids. Written as DNA, the CDR3 is TGTGCCAGTAGTCCAAGAGGACAGGGGGCTGGTAATCAGCCCCAGCATTTT. It is translated as CASSPRGQGAGNQPQHF.

This chain uses TRBV6-5 with TRBJ2-1, with D maybe TRBD1 (6 bases). The length of the CDR3 is 12 residues. The ends were cut back, 0 bases at V and 10 bases at J, with 7 bases in the middle. The germline V gene encodes CDR1 MNHEY and CDR2 SVGAGI. CDR3 amino acids: CASSYSGTEQFF. The CDR3 DNA is TGTGCCAGCAGTTACTCGGGGACAGAGCAGTTCTTC.

The J gene is TRBJ2-7, the V gene TRBV7-9; 7 nucleotides line up with TRBD1. The CDR3 is made up of 14 amino acids. The V gene's germline CDR1 is SEHNR and CDR2 FQNEAQ (reference sequence). Trimming took 3 bases from V and 6 from J; bases not matched to a gene: 8. The chain's CDR3 is CASSFTGQLVEQYF. The DNA for the CDR3 is TGTGCCAGCAGCTTCACGGGACAGTTGGTCGAGCAGTACTTC.

A note on this clone: The same CDR3 can be traced to other DNA sequences in this sample. V and J are TRBV9 and TRBJ2-5; weak D call: TRBD2 (6 bases). The CDR3 loop spans 14 amino acids. Germline V lookup: CDR1 SGDLS, CDR2 YYNGEE. V was trimmed by 4 bases and J by 1 base, leaving 11 bases between them. The CDR3 is CASSPGLVQETQYF. The CDR3 DNA reads TGTGCCAGCAGCCCGGGACTTGTCCAAGAGACCCAGTACTTC.

The V call is TRBV5-4, the J call TRBJ2-5, with 8 bases matching TRBD2. The germline V gene encodes CDR1 SGHNT and CDR2 YYREEE (reference sequence). After removal of 2 bases from V and 5 bases from J, the junction contained 14 bases not matched to a gene. The CDR3 spans 17 residues. The CDR3 here is CASSFVRGALIGETQYF. CDR3 bases: TGTGCCAGCAGCTTCGTGCGGGGGGCCCTCATCGGGGAGACCCAGTACTTC.

The CDR3 region has the DNA TGTGCCAGTAGTATGCCTTCAACCGTCCCCTACGAGCAGTACTTC. Its translation: CASSMPSTVPYEQYF. This chain joins TRBV19 and TRBJ2-7; D remains ambiguous. The CDR3 is made up of 15 amino acids. Trimming cost V 3 bases and J 2 bases, with 14 bases left between them. The germline CDR1 and CDR2 sequences are LNHDA and SQIVND (reference sequence).

Points on this clone: Distinct nucleotide sequences in the sample also encode this CDR3. This chain joins TRBV5-1 and TRBJ1-4; TRBD1 matches 7 bases. The CDR3 runs 14 residues. Per germline, CDR1 SGHRS and CDR2 YFSETQ. Trimming cost V 1 base and J 7 bases; bases outside gene matches: 4. For the CDR3, the DNA is TGCGCCAGCAGCTTGAGGCAGGGGGGTGAAAAACTGTTTTTT. Its translation: CASSLRQGGEKLFF.

V gene TRBV6-6 combines with J gene TRBJ1-3, with unresolved D. CDR3 length: 14 residues. V gave up 4 bases and J gave up 0 bases, with 7 bases separating them. Germline CDR1 MNHNY, CDR2 SVGAGI (reference sequence). The CDR3 is CASSLGVSGNTIYF. The DNA for the CDR3 is TGTGCCAGCAGTTTAGGAGTCTCTGGAAACACCATATATTTT.

This clone has more than one count but fewer than ten. The same CDR3 can be traced to other DNA sequences in this sample. The rearrangement links TRBV7-9 to TRBJ1-5, with D unresolved. This CDR3 has 12 residues. Germline V gives CDR1 SEHNR, CDR2 FQNEAQ (reference sequence). Deletions cut 3 bases from V and 3 bases from J, with 3 bases between. DNA for the CDR3: TGTGCCAGCAGCTTGCCCAATCAGCCCCAGCATTTT. This sequence encodes CASSLPNQPQHF.

V and J are TRBV6-1 and TRBJ2-7; D possibly corresponds to TRBD1 (6 bases). The CDR3 length is 14 residues. V dropped 5 bases and J dropped 4 bases, with 15 bases sitting between them. Germline loops: CDR1 MNHNS, CDR2 SASEGT. DNA for the CDR3: TGTGCCAGCAGTCTACAGGGAAAGGGATACGAGCAGTACTTC. Its protein is CASSLQGKGYEQYF.

V is TRBV21-1 and J is TRBJ1-6. TRBV21-1 is classified as a pseudogene. The CDR3 extends over 17 amino acids. CDR3 protein: CASSTPRGYTGNSPLHF. The DNA of the CDR3 is TGTGCCAGCAGCACCCCCCGGGGATATACGGGTAATTCACCCCTCCACTTT.